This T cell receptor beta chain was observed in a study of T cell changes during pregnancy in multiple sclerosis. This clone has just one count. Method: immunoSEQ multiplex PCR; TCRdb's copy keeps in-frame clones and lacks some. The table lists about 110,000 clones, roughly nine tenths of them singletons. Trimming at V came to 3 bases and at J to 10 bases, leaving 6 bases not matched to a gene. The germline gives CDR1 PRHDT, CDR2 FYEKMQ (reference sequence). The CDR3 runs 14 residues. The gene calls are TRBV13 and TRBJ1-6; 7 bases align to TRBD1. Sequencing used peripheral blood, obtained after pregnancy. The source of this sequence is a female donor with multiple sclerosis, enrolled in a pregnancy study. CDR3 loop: CASSLTGFGSPLHF. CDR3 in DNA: TGTGCCAGCAGCTTGACAGGGTTCGGGTCACCCCTCCACTTT.